This T cell receptor (beta chain) emerged from a study of tumor-infiltrating lymphocytes in primary liver carcinoma. Overall study context: Patients were men and women aged 30 to 69 years. Study results and limitations: Tumors had a top-250-clone fraction that was significantly higher than blood (p = 0.039). Tumor region pairs showed greater overlap than either tumor-adjacent or tumor-blood pairs did.

Using a constant-region primer together with ProtoScript II reverse transcriptase, TCR beta cDNA was made from approximately 500 ng of total RNA. Modified slightly, ARM-PCR produced TCR beta libraries over three nested multiplex PCR rounds. TCRdb ran MiXCR on the multiplex PCR reads and lists one entry per CDR3 protein. The sample lists hundreds of thousands of distinct CDR3 sequences; around three fifths were seen once. With regard to this clonotype: Antigen: not known. A much larger clone differs by one base, so this may be a read error.

It was unsorted whole blood that yielded blood RNA, and germline DNA was also extracted. Surgery was preceded by the collection of roughly 3.9 milliliters of peripheral blood. The source is a woman aged 25 to 45 with primary liver carcinoma and hepatitis B virus infection. The sequenced sample was peripheral blood.

This CDR3 reads CASTPIGTGKAFF. CDR3 nucleotide sequence: TGTGCCAGCACTCCCATAGGGACGGGGAAAGCTTTCTTT. The J gene is TRBJ1-1, the V gene TRBV6-5, with D possibly matching TRBD1 (5 bases). The CDR3 is 13 amino acids. CDR1 and CDR2 (germline): MNHEY, SVGAGI. Trimming left V 7 bases short and J 9 bases short, with 18 bases between.